This TCR beta chain was documented in a study of T cell repertoires in cytomegalovirus infection (dated by TCRdb to the late 2010s). At the level of the whole study: The HLA type of each donor mattered for the analysis, because public TCR beta signatures pointed to carriage of CMV infection along with the matching HLA type.

TCRdb lists the instrument as Illumina HiSeq 1500. TCRdb ran its own pipeline on the public reads, namely fastp trimming at Q25 and MiXCR clone calling, and kept in-frame beta chains. Rows are unified per CDR3 protein, each entry keeping the most common DNA and genes. Here the sample has over 300,000 distinct CDR3 sequences; around a tenth occur a single time. Together, the top ten hold about 4.5% of the sample. The CDR3, cysteine through phenylalanine, is 13 amino acids long. Just the 39-base CDR3 DNA is kept, in frame starting at base 1. V was cut back by 1 base and J by 5 bases, leaving a gap of 9 bases between them. The germline V gene provides CDR1 SGHTA and CDR2 FQGNSA. Points the paper makes about the study in general: In both this cohort and an independent cohort of some 370 donors, the cumulative frequency of public TCR beta family members distinguished carriers of CMV infection plus the relevant HLA type. The ex vivo response was dominated by HLA-C-restricted CMV-specific TCR beta clonotypes, which also provided the single most frequent clonotype in two of eight donors.

About this clonotype: This clone's antigen is unknown. Base qualities are missing; no much larger clone stands one base away.

Sequencing used PBMCs. This TCR came from a human donor in good health (CMV status not recorded). Some clones in this sample may be carry-over from other donors' samples. The chain uses TRBV7-2 and TRBJ2-7; the D gene is tentatively TRBD1 or TRBD2, each matching 5 bases. The DNA sequence is given as TGTGCCAGCAGCTTAGGGGGGAGCCACGAGCAGTACTTC. Its protein is CASSLGGSHEQYF.